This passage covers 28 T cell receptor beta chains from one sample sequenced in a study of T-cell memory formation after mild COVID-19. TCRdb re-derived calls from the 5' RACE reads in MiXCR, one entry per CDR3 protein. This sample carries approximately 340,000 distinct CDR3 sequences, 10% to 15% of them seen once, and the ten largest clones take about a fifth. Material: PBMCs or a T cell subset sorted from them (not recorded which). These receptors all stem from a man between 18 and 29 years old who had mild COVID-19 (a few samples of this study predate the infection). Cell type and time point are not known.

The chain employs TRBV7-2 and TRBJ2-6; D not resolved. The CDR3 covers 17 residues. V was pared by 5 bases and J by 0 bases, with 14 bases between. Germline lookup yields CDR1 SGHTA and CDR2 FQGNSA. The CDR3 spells CASSLRSGRSGANVLTF. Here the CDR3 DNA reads TGTGCCAGCAGCCTCCGTAGTGGCCGCTCTGGGGCCAACGTCCTGACTTTC.

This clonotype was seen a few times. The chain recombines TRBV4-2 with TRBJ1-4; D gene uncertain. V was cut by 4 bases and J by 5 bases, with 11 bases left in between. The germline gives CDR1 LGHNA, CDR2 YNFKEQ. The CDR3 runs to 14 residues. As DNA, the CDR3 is TGTGCCAGCAGCCGGGCAGAAGTAAATGAAAAACTGTTTTTT. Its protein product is CASSRAEVNEKLFF.

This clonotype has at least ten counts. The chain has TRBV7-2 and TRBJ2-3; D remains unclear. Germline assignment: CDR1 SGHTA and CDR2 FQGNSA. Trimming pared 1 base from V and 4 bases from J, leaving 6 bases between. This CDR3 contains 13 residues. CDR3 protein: CASSLDRSDTQYF. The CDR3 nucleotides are TGTGCCAGCAGCTTAGATCGGTCAGATACGCAGTATTTT.

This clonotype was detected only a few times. The CDR3 protein is CASSLYRGQETQYF. The CDR3 nucleotides are TGTGCCAGCAGTTTATACAGGGGGCAAGAGACCCAGTACTTC. V is TRBV27 and J is TRBJ2-5; 8 bases agree with TRBD1. The CDR3 has 14 residues. After removal of 1 base from V and 2 bases from J, the junction contained 0 bases not matched to a gene. Germline lookup yields CDR1 MNHEY and CDR2 SMNVEV (reference sequence).

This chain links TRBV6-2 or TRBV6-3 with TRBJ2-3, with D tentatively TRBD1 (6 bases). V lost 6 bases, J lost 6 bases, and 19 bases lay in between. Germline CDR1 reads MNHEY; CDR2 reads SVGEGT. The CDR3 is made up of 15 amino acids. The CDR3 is CASSERRGPRDTQYF. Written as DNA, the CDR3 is TGTGCCAGCAGCGAGCGCAGGGGTCCAAGGGATACGCAGTATTTT.

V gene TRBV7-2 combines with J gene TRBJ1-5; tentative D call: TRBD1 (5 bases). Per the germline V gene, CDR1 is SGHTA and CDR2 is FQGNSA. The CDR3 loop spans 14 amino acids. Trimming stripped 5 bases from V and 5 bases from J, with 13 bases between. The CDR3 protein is CASSRRQSDQPQHF. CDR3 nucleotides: TGTGCCAGCAGCAGACGACAGAGCGATCAGCCCCAGCATTTT. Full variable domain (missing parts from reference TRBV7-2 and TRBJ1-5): GAGVSQSPSNKVTEKGKDVELRCDPISGHTALYWYRQSLGQGLEFLIYFQGNSAPDKSGLPSDRFSAERTGGSVSTLTIQRTQQEDSAVYLCASSRRQSDQPQHFGDGTRLSIL.

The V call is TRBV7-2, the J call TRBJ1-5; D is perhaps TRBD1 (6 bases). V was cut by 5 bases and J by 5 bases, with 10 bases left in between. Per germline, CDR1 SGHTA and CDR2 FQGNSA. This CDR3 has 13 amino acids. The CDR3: CASSTGGHQPQHF. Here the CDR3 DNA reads TGTGCCAGCAGCACGGGGGGGCATCAGCCCCAGCATTTT. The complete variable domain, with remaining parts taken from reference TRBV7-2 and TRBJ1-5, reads GAGVSQSPSNKVTEKGKDVELRCDPISGHTALYWYRQSLGQGLEFLIYFQGNSAPDKSGLPSDRFSAERTGGSVSTLTIQRTQQEDSAVYLCASSTGGHQPQHFGDGTRLSIL.

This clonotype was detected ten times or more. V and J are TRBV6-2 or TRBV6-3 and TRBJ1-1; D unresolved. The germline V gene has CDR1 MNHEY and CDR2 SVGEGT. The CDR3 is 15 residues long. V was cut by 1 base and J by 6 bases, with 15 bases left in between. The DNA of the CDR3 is TGTGCCAGCAGTTACTTCGGCCCCGGCGAGGCTGAAGCTTTCTTT. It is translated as CASSYFGPGEAEAFF.

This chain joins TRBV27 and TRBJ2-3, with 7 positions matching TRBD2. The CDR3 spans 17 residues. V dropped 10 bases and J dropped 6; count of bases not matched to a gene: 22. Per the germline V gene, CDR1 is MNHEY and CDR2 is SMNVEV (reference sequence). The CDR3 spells CATGGIGPQSFSDTQYF. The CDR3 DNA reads TGTGCCACCGGGGGGATTGGACCTCAGTCGTTTTCGGATACGCAGTATTTT.

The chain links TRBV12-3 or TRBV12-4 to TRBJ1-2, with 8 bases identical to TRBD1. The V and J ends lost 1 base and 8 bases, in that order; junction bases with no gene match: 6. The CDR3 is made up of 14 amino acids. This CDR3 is CASSLGTGWLGYTF. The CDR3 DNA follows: TGTGCCAGCAGTTTAGGGACAGGGTGGCTAGGCTACACCTTC.

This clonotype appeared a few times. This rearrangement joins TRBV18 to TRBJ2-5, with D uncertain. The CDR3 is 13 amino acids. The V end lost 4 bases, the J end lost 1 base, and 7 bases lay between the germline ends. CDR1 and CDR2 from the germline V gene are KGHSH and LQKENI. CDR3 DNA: TGTGCCAGCTCACTGCCACTCCAAGAGACCCAGTACTTC. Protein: CASSLPLQETQYF.

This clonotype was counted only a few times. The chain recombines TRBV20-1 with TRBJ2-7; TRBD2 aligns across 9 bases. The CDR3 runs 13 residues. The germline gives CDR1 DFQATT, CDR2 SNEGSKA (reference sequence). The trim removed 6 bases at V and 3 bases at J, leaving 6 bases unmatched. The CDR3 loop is CSAFERGDYEQYF. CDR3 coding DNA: TGCAGTGCGTTCGAGCGGGGGGACTACGAGCAGTACTTC.

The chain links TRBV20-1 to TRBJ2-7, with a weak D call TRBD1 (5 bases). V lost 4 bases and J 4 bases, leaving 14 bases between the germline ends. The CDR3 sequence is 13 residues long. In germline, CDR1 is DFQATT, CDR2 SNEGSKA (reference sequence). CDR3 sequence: CSAIPGNQYEQYF. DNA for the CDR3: TGCAGTGCTATCCCAGGGAACCAATACGAGCAGTACTTC.

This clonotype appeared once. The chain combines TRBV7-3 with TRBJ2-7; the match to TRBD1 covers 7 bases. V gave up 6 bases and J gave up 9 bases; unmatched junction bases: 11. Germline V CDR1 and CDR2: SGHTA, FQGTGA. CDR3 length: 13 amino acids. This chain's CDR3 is CASRPKQGRTQYF. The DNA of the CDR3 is TGTGCCAGCAGACCCAAACAGGGGCGGACGCAGTACTTC. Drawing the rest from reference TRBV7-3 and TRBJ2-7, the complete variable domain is GAGVSQTPSNKVTEKGKYVELRCDPISGHTALYWYRQSLGQGPEFLIYFQGTGAADDSGLPNDRFFAVRPEGSVSTLKIQRTERGDSAVYLCASRPKQGRTQYFGPGTRLTVT.

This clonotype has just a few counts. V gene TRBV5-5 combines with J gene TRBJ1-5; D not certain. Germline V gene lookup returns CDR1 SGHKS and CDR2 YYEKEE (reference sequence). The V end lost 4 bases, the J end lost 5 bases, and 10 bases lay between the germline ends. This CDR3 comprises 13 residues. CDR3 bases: TGTGCCAGCAGCGGAAAAAGTCATCAGCCCCAGCATTTT. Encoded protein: CASSGKSHQPQHF. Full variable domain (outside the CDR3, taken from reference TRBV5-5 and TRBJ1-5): DAGVTQSPTHLIKTRGQQVTLRCSPISGHKSVSWYQQVLGQGPQFIFQYYEKEERGRGNFPDRFSARQFPNYSSELNVNALLLGDSALYLCASSGKSHQPQHFGDGTRLSIL.

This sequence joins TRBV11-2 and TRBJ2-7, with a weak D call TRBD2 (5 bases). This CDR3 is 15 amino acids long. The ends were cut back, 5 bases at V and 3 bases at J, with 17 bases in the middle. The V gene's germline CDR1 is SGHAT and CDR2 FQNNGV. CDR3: CASSPPRGIGYEQYF. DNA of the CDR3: TGTGCCAGCAGCCCCCCTCGAGGGATAGGCTACGAGCAGTACTTC.

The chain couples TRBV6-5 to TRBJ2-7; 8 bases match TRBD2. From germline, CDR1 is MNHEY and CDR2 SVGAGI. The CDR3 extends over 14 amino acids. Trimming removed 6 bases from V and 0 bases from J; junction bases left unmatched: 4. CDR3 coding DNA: TGTGCCAGCAGGCCGGGGGGGCTCTCCTACGAGCAGTACGTC. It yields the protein CASRPGGLSYEQYV.

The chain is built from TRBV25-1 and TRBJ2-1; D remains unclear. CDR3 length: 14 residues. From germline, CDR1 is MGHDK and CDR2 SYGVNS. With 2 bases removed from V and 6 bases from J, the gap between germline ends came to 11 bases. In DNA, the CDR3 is TGTGCCAGCAGTGAACAGGCCAGTTCCAATGAGCAGTTCTTC. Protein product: CASSEQASSNEQFF.

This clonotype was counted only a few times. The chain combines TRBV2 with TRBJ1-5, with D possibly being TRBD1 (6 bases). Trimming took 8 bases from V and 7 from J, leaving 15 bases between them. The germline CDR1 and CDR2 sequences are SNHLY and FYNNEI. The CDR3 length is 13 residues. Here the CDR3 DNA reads TGTGCCAGCCAAGGGGGGTTTCGACAGCCCCAGCATTTT. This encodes CASQGGFRQPQHF.

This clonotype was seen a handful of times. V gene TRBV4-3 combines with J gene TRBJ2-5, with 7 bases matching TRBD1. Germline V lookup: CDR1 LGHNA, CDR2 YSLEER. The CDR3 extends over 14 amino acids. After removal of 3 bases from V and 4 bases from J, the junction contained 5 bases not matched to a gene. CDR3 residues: CASSHHRGRETQYF. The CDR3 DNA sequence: TGCGCCAGCAGCCACCACAGGGGACGAGAGACCCAGTACTTC.

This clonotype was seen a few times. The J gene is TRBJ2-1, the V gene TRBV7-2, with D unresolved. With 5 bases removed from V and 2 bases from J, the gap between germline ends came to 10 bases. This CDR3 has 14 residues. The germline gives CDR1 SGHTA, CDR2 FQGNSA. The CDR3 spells CASSSAAPYNEQFF. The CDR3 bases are TGTGCCAGCAGCAGTGCAGCTCCCTACAATGAGCAGTTCTTC.

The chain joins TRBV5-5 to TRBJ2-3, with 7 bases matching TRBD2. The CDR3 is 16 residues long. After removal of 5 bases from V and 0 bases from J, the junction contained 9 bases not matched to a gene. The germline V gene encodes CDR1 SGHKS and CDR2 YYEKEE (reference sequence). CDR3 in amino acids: CASRQPRTSSTDTQYF. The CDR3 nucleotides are TGTGCCAGCAGGCAGCCCCGGACTAGTAGCACAGATACGCAGTATTTT.

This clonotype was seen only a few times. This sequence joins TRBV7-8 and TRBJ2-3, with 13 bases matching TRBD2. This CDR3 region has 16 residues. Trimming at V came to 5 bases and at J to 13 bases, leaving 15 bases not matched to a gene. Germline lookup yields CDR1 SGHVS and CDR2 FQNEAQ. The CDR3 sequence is CASSPLTVTSGGMEYF. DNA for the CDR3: TGTGCCAGCAGCCCACTCACCGTGACTAGCGGGGGGATGGAGTATTTT. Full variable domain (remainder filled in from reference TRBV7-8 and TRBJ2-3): GAGVSQSPRYKVAKRGQDVALRCDPISGHVSLFWYQQALGQGPEFLTYFQNEAQLDKSGLPSDRFFAERPEGSVSTLKIQRTQQEDSAVYLCASSPLTVTSGGMEYFGPGTRLTVL.

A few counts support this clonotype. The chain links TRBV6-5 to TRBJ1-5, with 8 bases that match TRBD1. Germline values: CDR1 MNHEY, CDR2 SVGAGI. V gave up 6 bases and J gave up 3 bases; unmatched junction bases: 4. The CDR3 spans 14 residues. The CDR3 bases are TGTGCCAGCAGGACAGGGGCGAACAATCAGCCCCAGCATTTT. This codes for CASRTGANNQPQHF.

CDR3: CASSPKTGGTEAFF. The CDR3 nucleotides read TGCGCCAGCAGCCCGAAGACAGGGGGCACTGAAGCTTTCTTT. The genes are TRBV5-1 and TRBJ1-1, with 9 bases aligning to TRBD1. Trimming removed 4 bases from V and 4 bases from J; junction bases left unmatched: 5. CDR1 and CDR2 from the germline V gene are SGHRS and YFSETQ. The CDR3 contains 14 residues.

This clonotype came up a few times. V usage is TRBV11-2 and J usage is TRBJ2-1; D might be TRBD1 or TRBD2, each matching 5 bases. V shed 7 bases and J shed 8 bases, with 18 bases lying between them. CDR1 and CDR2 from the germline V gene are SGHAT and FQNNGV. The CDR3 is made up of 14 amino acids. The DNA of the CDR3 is TGTGCCAGCACGTATGAGAGGGGCCAGGATGAGCAGTTCTTC. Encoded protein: CASTYERGQDEQFF.

The CDR3 DNA follows: TGTGCCAGCAGCTTAGTAGGAGTCCGACAGGGGCCGGTTGGCTACACCTTC. This sequence encodes CASSLVGVRQGPVGYTF. The chain recombines TRBV7-9 with TRBJ1-2; 8 nucleotides line up with TRBD1. This CDR3 region has 17 residues. V gave up 1 base and J gave up 7 bases; unmatched junction bases: 14. Germline V gene sequence: CDR1 SEHNR, CDR2 FQNEAQ (reference sequence). The full variable domain, completed using reference TRBV7-9 and TRBJ1-2, is DTGVSQNPRHKITKRGQNVTFRCDPISEHNRLYWYRQTLGQGPEFLTYFQNEAQLEKSRLLSDRFSAERPKGSFSTLEIQRTEQGDSAMYLCASSLVGVRQGPVGYTFGSGTRLTVV.

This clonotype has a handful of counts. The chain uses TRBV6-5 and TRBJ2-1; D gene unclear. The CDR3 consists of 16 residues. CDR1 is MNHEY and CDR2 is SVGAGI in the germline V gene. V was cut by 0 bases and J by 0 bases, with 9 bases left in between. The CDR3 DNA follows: TGTGCCAGCAGTTACTCGGCCATTAGCTCCTACAATGAGCAGTTCTTC. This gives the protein CASSYSAISSYNEQFF.